Below, 12 T cell receptor beta chains from the same sample are listed, as sequenced in a study of blood T cell repertoires in COVID-19. Sequencing used immunoSEQ multiplex PCR; TCRdb keeps in-frame clones, though not all of them. Found here are approximately 290,000 clones, nearly 90% of them singletons; the top ten hold around 10%. What was sequenced was peripheral blood. The receptors were sampled from a woman in her twenties or thirties with COVID-19, enrolled during active disease.

The chain is built from TRBV19 and TRBJ2-5; 8 nucleotides line up with TRBD1. V was clipped by 6 bases and J by 5 bases; unmatched bases: 14. This CDR3 spans 16 amino acids. Germline CDR1 is LNHDA and CDR2 is SQIVND (reference sequence). CDR3 amino acids: CASSPGGGVWGETQYF. The CDR3 bases are TGTGCCAGTAGCCCAGGGGGCGGGGTCTGGGGGGAGACCCAGTACTTC. Supplemented by reference TRBV19 and TRBJ2-5, the full variable domain reads DGGITQSPKYLFRKEGQNVTLSCEQNLNHDAMYWYRQDPGQGLRLIYYSQIVNDFQKGDIAEGYSVSREKKESFPLTVTSAQKNPTAFYLCASSPGGGVWGETQYFGPGTRLLVL.

The chain recombines TRBV7-2 with TRBJ2-3, with 9 bases that match TRBD2. CDR1 is SGHTA, CDR2 FQGNSA, per germline. V dropped 5 bases and J dropped 7; count of bases not matched to a gene: 10. The CDR3 runs to 15 residues. This chain's CDR3 is CASSTQAGGRNTQYF. The CDR3 nucleotides read TGTGCCAGCAGCACCCAAGCGGGGGGACGGAATACGCAGTATTTT.

The chain carries TRBV24-1 and TRBJ2-1, with 8 bases aligning to TRBD1. The CDR3 is made up of 17 amino acids. Germline trimming cut 3 bases from V and 3 bases from J; bases unmatched to any gene: 9. Germline V gives CDR1 KGHDR, CDR2 SFDVKD. The CDR3: CATSDPSTGANYNEQFF. DNA of the CDR3: TGTGCCACCAGTGATCCGTCGACAGGGGCCAACTACAATGAGCAGTTCTTC.

In DNA, the CDR3 is TGTGCCAGCAGCGAGGGGACTAGCGGAGGAGATACGCAGTATTTT. Protein: CASSEGTSGGDTQYF. The rearrangement joins TRBV9 to TRBJ2-3; TRBD2 agrees at 11 bases. J lost 5 bases, V lost 3 bases, and 5 bases had no gene match. This CDR3 is built from 15 residues. The germline V gene has CDR1 SGDLS and CDR2 YYNGEE.

The CDR3 region has the DNA TGTGCCAGCAGTTATACAGGGGCTGAAGCTTTCTTT. This encodes CASSYTGAEAFF. The chain is built from TRBV6-5 and TRBJ1-1; 7 nucleotides align to TRBD1. Germline-derived CDR1 and CDR2 are MNHEY and SVGAGI. With V trimmed by 3 bases and J by 6 bases, 1 base remained unmatched. This CDR3 region has 12 residues.

The chain is built from TRBV7-9 and TRBJ2-7, with D possibly matching TRBD2 (6 bases). The germline V and J ends were trimmed by 5 bases and 6 bases, with 17 bases remaining between them. The CDR3 extends over 14 amino acids. Germline CDR1 and CDR2: SEHNR and FQNEAQ (reference sequence). DNA of the CDR3: TGTGCCAGCAGCGGAGGGGTAGCCGGCCTCGAGCAGTACTTC. Residues: CASSGGVAGLEQYF.

For this clone: The same CDR3 arises from other DNA sequences in this sample as well. The chain recombines TRBV12-3 or TRBV12-4 with TRBJ1-2, with unresolved D. This CDR3 has 11 residues. V lost 6 bases and J 1 base, leaving 3 bases between the germline ends. The CDR3 loop is CASSRNYGYTF. The CDR3 DNA reads as TGTGCCAGCAGCCGTAACTATGGCTACACCTTC.

As for this clone: The junction and the germline gene differ at one end; a read error may be behind it. The chain couples TRBV28 to TRBJ2-3, with TRBD1 matching 7 bases. Germline lookup yields CDR1 MDHEN and CDR2 SYDVKM. This CDR3 spans 15 amino acids. CDR3 nucleotides: TGTGCCAGCAGTCAAAGGACAGGAGCAACAGGTACGCAGTATTTT. Translation: CASSQRTGATGTQYF. The entire variable domain, with the rest obtained from reference TRBV28 and TRBJ2-3, is as follows: DVKVTQSSRYLVKRTGEKVFLECVQDMDHENMFWYRQDPGLGLRLIYFSYDVKMKEKGDIPEGYSVSREKKERFSLILESASTNQTSMYLCASSQRTGATGTQYFGPGTRLTVL.

This chain uses TRBV5-6 with TRBJ2-7; TRBD2 might be the D (6 bases). CDR3 length equals 14 residues. Germline V lookup: CDR1 SGHDT, CDR2 YYEEEE. Between the trimmed V and J ends, which lost 2 bases and 2 bases, there was a span of 11 bases. CDR3 residues: CASSLSGGTYEQYF. The CDR3 bases are TGTGCCAGCAGCTTAAGTGGGGGGACCTACGAGCAGTACTTC.

This clone came up once. This rearrangement joins TRBV5-4 to TRBJ1-1; 7 positions match TRBD1. V dropped 4 bases and J dropped 1; count of bases not matched to a gene: 4. The CDR3 extends over 14 amino acids. CDR1 is SGHNT and CDR2 is YYREEE in the germline V gene (reference sequence). The CDR3 bases are TGTGCCAGCAGCCCCTGGACAGGGAACACTGAAGCTTTCTTT. Its protein is CASSPWTGNTEAFF.

This clone was observed once. The chain uses TRBV19 and TRBJ1-2; TRBD1 agrees at 7 bases. The CDR3 contains 15 residues. V was clipped by 9 bases and J by 8 bases; unmatched bases: 18. In germline, CDR1 is LNHDA, CDR2 SQIVND (reference sequence). DNA for the CDR3: TGTGCCAGCGCCCCCGTCGACAGGGCGGGAGGGGGCTACACCTTC. The encoded protein is CASAPVDRAGGGYTF.

This clone was recorded only once. The V gene is TRBV5-1, the J gene TRBJ1-1; D gene ambiguous. V lost 1 base to trimming and J lost 0 bases, with 4 bases between them. The germline CDR1 and CDR2 sequences are SGHRS and YFSETQ. The CDR3 is 13 residues long. The CDR3 loop reads CASSLQMNTEAFF. CDR3 in DNA: TGCGCCAGCAGCTTGCAGATGAACACTGAAGCTTTCTTT. Full variable domain (rest looked up from reference TRBV5-1 and TRBJ1-1): KAGVTQTPRYLIKTRGQQVTLSCSPISGHRSVSWYQQTPGQGLQFLFEYFSETQRNKGNFPGRFSGRQFSNSRSEMNVSTLELGDSALYLCASSLQMNTEAFFGQGTRLTVV.